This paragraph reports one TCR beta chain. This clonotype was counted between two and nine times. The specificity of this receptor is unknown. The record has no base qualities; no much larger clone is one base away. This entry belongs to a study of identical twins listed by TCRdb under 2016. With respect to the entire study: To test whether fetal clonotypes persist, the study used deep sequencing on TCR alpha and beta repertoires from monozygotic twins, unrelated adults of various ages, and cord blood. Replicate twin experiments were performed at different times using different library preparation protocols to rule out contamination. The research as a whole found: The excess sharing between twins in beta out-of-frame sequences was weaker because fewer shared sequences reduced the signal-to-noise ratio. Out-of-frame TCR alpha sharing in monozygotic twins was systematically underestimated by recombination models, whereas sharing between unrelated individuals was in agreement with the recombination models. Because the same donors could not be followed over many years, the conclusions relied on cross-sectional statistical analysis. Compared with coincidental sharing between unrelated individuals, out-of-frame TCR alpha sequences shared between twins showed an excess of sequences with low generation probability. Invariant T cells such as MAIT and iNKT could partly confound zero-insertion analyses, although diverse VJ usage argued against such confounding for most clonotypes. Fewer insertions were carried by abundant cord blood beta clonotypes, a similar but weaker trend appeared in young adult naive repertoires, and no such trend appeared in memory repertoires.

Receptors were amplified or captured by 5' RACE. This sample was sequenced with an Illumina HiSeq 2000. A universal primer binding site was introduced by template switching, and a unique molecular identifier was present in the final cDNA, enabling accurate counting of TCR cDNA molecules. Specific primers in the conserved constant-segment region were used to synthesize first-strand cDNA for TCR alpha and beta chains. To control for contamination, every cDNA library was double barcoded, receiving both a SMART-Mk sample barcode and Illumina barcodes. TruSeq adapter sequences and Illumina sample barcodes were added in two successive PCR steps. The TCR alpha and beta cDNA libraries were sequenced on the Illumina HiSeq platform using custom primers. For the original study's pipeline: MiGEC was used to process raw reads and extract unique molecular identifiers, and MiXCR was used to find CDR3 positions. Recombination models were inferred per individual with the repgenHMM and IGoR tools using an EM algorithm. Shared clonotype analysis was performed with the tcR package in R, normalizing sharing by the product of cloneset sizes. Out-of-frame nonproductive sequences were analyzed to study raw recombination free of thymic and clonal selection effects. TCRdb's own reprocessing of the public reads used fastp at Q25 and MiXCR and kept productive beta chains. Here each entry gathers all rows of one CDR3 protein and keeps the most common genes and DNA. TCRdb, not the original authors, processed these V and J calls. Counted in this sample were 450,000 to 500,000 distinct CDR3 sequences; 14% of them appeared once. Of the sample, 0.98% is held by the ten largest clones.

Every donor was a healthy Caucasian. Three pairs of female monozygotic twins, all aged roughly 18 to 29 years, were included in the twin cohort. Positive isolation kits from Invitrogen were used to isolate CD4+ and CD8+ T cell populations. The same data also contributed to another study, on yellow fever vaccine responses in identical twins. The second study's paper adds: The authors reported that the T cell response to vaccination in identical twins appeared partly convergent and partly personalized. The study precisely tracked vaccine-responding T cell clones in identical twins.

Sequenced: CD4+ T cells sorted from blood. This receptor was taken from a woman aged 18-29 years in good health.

DNA sequence: TGTGCCAGCAGTGGGAGGACAGGGTTTGGTGAAAAACTGTTTTTT. It is translated as CASSGRTGFGEKLFF. Recombination joined TRBV6-1 with TRBJ1-4; 8 central bases correspond to TRBD1. The CDR3 numbers 15 residues from cysteine through phenylalanine. Only the CDR3 DNA stays, 45 bases, in frame from base 1. As encoded in the germline V gene, CDR1 is MNHNS while CDR2 is SASEGT. After removal of 4 bases from V and 7 bases from J, the junction retains 8 bases not matched to a gene.